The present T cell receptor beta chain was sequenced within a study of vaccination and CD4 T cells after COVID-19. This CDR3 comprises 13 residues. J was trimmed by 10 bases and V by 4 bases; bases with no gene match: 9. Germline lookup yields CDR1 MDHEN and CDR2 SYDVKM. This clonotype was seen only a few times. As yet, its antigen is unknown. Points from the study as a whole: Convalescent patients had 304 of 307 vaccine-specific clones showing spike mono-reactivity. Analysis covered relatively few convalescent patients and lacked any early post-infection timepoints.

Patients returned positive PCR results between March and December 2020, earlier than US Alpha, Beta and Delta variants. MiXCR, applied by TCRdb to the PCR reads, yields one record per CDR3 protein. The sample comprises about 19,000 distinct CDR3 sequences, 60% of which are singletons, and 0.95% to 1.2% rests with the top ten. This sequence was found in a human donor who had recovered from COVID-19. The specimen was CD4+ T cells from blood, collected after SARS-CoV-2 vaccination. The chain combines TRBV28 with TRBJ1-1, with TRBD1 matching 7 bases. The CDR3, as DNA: TGTGCCAGCAGTTCCACCGACAGGGAGGTAGCTTTCTTT. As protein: CASSSTDREVAFF.